The source of this T cell receptor beta chain is a study of T cells after yellow fever vaccination. This clonotype was counted many times. For TCR, cDNA came from 5'RACE template switching, which added a universal primer site and UMIs. TCRdb processed the 5' RACE reads anew with MiXCR; each CDR3 protein has one entry. Of 250,000 to 350,000 distinct CDR3 sequences in the sample, approximately 4% are singletons; the top ten hold 15% to 20%. CDR1 SGHTA and CDR2 FQGNSA come from the germline V gene. V lost 3 bases and J lost 7, with 10 bases in between. The CDR3 length is 13 residues. The rearrangement joins TRBV7-2 to TRBJ2-4, with D possibly matching TRBD1 (6 bases). The clonotype comes from a man aged 18-30 years who received the YFV17D yellow fever vaccine. Here the sequenced sample was PBMCs, taken 15 days after the yellow fever booster vaccination. CDR3 sequence: CASSLAGVNIQYF. The CDR3 nucleotides are TGTGCCAGCAGCTTGGCAGGGGTTAACATTCAGTACTTC.